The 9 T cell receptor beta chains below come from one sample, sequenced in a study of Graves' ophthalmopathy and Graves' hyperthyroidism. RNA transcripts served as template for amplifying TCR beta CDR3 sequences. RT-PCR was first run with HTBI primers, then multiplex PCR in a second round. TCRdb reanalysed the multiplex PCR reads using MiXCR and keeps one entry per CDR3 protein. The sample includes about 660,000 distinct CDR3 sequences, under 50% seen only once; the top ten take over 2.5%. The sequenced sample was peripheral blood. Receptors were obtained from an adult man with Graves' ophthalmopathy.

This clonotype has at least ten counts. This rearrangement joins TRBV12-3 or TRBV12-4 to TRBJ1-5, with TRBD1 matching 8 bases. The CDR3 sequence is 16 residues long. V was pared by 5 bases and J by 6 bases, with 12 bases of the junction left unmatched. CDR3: CASSPHRAGGSQPQHF. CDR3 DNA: TGTGCCAGCAGTCCCCATAGGGCAGGGGGCAGTCAGCCCCAGCATTTT.

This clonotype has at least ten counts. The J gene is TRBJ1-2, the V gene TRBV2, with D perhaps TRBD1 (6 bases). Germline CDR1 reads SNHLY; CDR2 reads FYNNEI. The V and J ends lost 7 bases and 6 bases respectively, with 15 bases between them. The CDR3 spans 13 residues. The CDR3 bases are TGTGCCAGCACTGGAGCGGGGGGCGATGGCTACACCTTC. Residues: CASTGAGGDGYTF.

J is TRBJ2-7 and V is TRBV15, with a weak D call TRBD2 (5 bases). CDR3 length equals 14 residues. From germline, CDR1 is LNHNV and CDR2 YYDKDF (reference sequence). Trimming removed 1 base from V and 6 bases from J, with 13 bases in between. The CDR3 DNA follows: TGTGCCACCAGCAGAGCGGGATCTATCGGCGAGCAGTACTTC. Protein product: CATSRAGSIGEQYF.

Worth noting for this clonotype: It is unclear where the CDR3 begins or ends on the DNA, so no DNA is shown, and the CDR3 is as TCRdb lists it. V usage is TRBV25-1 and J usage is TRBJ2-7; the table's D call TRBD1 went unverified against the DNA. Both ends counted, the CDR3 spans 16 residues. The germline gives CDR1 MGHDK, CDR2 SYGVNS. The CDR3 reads CACSARHDRVENEQYF.

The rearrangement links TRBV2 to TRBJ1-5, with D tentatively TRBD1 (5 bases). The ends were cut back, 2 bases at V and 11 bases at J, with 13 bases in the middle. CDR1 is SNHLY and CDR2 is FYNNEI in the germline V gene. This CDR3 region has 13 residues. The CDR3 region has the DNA TGTGCCAGCAGTGAACAGGGAGCCCGGACCCAGCATTTT. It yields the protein CASSEQGARTQHF.

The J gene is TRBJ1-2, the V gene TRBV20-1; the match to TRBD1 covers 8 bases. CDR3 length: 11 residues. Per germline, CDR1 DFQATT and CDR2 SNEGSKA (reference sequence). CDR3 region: CRPDRGNGYTF. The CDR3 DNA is TGCAGACCCGACAGGGGAAACGGCTACACCTTC.

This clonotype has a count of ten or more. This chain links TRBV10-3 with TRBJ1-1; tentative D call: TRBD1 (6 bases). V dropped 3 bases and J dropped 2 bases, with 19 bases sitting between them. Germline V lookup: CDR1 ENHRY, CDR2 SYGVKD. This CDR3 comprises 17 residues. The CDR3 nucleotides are TGTGCCATCAGTGAAGCCCGGACAGAATCCTTCAACACTGAAGCTTTCTTT. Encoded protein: CAISEARTESFNTEAFF.

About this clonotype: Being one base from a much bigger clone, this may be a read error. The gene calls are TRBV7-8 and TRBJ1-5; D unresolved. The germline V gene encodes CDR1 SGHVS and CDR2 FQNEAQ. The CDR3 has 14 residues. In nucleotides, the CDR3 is TGTGCCAGCAGCTTATTTCTCCCAGGTTCCCCCCGGCATTTT. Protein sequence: CASSLFLPGSPRHF.

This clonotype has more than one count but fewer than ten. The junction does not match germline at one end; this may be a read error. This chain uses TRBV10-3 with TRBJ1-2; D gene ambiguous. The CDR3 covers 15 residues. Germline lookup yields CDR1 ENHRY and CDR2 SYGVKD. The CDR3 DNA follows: TGTGCCAGCAGTGAAGGTCCAGGTTCGAACTATGGCTACACCTTC. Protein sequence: CASSEGPGSNYGYTF.